This T cell receptor (beta chain) was identified in a study of radiotherapy plus CTLA-4 blockade in lung cancer. Turning to the study itself: An objective response was seen in approximately 17% of patients, and disease control in just over 30%.

V lost 2 bases, J lost 0 bases, and 5 bases lay in between. The CDR3 has 14 residues. Germline CDR1 is LGHNT and CDR2 is FRNRAP. The assay was immunoSEQ multiplex PCR, and TCRdb's table has in-frame clones only and misses some. The table has about 51,000 clones, around 75% seen once. Whole-study findings and limits: Early clonal dynamics of blood T cells, together with interferon-beta, were reported as the best response predictor.

On this clone: Antigen: not known.

The clonotype originates from a human donor with non-small cell lung cancer who had a complete response to radiotherapy plus ipilimumab. The sequences come from peripheral blood, collected from a patient treated with radiotherapy plus ipilimumab. This sequence joins TRBV12-5 and TRBJ1-5; D call uncertain. CDR3 coding DNA: TGTGCTAGTGGTTTGATAAATAGCAATCAGCCCCAGCATTTT. This translates into CASGLINSNQPQHF.